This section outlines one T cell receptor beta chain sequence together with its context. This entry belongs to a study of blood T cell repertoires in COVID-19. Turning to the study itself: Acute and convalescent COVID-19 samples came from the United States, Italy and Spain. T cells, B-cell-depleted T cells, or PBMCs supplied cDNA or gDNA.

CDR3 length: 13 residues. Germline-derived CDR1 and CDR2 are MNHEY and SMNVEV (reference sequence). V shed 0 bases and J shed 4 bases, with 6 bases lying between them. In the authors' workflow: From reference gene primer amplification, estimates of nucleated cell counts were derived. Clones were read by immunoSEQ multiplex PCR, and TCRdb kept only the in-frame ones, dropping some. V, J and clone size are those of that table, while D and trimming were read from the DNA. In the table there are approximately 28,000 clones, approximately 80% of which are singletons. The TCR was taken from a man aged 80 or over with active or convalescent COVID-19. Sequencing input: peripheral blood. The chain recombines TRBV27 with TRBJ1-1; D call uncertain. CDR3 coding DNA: TGTGCCAGCAGTTTATCTCGGGGCACTGAAGCTTTCTTT. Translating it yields CASSLSRGTEAFF.